One sample yielded the 31 T cell receptor beta chains listed below, sequenced in a study of immune evolution from preneoplasia to lung adenocarcinoma. The table came from immunoSEQ multiplex PCR; TCRdb's copy has only in-frame clones and leaves some out. The top ten clones hold approximately 4% of a sample with about 2,900 clones, approximately 90% of them seen once. Sequencing was performed on FFPE invasive lung adenocarcinoma tissue. These receptors were obtained from a person aged 65-85 years with invasive lung adenocarcinoma.

V and J are TRBV29-1 and TRBJ1-2; D call uncertain. V was shortened by 2 bases and J by 2 bases, with 3 bases between the two germline ends. The CDR3 sequence is 11 residues long. CDR1 is SQVTM, CDR2 ANQGSEA, per germline. The CDR3 DNA sequence: TGCAGCGTTGAACAGAACTATGGCTACACCTTC. This sequence encodes CSVEQNYGYTF.

This rearrangement joins TRBV5-1 to TRBJ2-7, with D perhaps being TRBD1 or TRBD2 (5 bases each). The V end lost 1 base, the J end lost 2 bases, and 13 bases lay between the germline ends. Germline CDR1 reads SGHRS; CDR2 reads YFSETQ. This CDR3 has 15 amino acids. DNA for the CDR3: TGCGCCAGCAGCTTGAGGCACGGGACCCCCTACGAGCAGTACTTC. Protein sequence: CASSLRHGTPYEQYF.

This clone was found a few times. CDR3 in amino acids: CASSSRVGAGANVLTF. Written as DNA, the CDR3 is TGTGCCAGCAGTTCCAGGGTTGGAGCTGGGGCCAACGTCCTGACTTTC. The chain uses TRBV6-5 and TRBJ2-6, with a tentative D call TRBD1 (5 bases). V lost 4 bases and J 2 bases, leaving 12 bases between the germline ends. Per the germline V gene, CDR1 is MNHEY and CDR2 is SVGAGI. CDR3 length: 16 amino acids.

V is TRBV29-1 and J is TRBJ1-1; D not certain. Trimming took 6 bases from V and 6 from J, leaving 17 bases between them. The CDR3 consists of 13 residues. Per the germline V gene, CDR1 is SQVTM and CDR2 is ANQGSEA. DNA for the CDR3: TGCAGCGTGCTTCCGGGCCGAGGAGCTGAAGCTTTCTTT. Translated: CSVLPGRGAEAFF.

The chain couples TRBV30 to TRBJ2-2; no reliable D call. CDR1 is GTSNPN and CDR2 is SVGIG in the germline V gene (reference sequence). V was cut by 5 bases and J by 4 bases, with 11 bases left in between. The CDR3 spans 13 residues. Written as DNA, the CDR3 is TGTGCCTGGGGGGAATCCCCCACCGGGGAGCTGTTTTTT. Translated: CAWGESPTGELFF. The full variable domain, completed using reference TRBV30 and TRBJ2-2, is SQTIHQWPATLVQPVGSPLSLECTVEGTSNPNLYWYRQAAGRGLQLLFYSVGIGQISSEVPQNLSASRPQDRQFILSSKKLLLSDSGFYLCAWGESPTGELFFGEGSRLTVL.

A single count supports this clone. Here the CDR3 reads CATSREMMNLHF. DNA for the CDR3: TGTGCCACCAGCAGAGAGATGATGAACCTCCACTTT. J is TRBJ1-6 and V is TRBV15; no definite D call. Looked up from germline, CDR1 is LNHNV and CDR2 is YYDKDF (reference sequence). Trimming left V 0 bases short and J 15 bases short, with 9 bases between. This CDR3 has 12 residues.

The chain couples TRBV19 to TRBJ2-1; D uncertain. Germline V gives CDR1 LNHDA, CDR2 SQIVND (reference sequence). Trimming stripped 2 bases from V and 2 bases from J, with 4 bases between. The CDR3 loop spans 13 amino acids. The CDR3 DNA sequence: TGTGCCAGTAGTATAAGGCCCTACAATGAGCAGTTCTTC. It is translated as CASSIRPYNEQFF.

The chain recombines TRBV6-6 with TRBJ2-2; TRBD2 agrees at 9 bases. This CDR3 is 14 amino acids long. In germline, CDR1 is MNHNY, CDR2 SVGAGI (reference sequence). Trimming took 8 bases from V and 5 from J; bases not matched to a gene: 6. Written as DNA, the CDR3 is TGTGCCAGCCATACTAGCGGGCGGACCGGGGAGCTGTTTTTT. Protein product: CASHTSGRTGELFF.

This chain joins TRBV2 and TRBJ1-2; D uncertain. Germline CDR1 SNHLY, CDR2 FYNNEI. V shed 4 bases and J shed 5 bases, with 8 bases lying between them. The CDR3 has 12 amino acids. The CDR3 DNA follows: TGTGCCAGCAGTGCTTCGGGGTATGGCTACACCTTC. Its protein product is CASSASGYGYTF.

The J gene is TRBJ2-7, the V gene TRBV18; 9 bases align to TRBD1. CDR3 length equals 13 residues. V was clipped by 5 bases and J by 6 bases; unmatched bases: 5. Germline assignment: CDR1 KGHSH and CDR2 LQKENI. The CDR3 reads CASSAGQGFEQYF. The CDR3 DNA is TGTGCCAGCTCAGCGGGACAGGGTTTCGAGCAGTACTTC.

The chain joins TRBV27 to TRBJ2-7; the match to TRBD1 covers 10 bases. CDR3 length: 15 residues. Germline V gives CDR1 MNHEY, CDR2 SMNVEV (reference sequence). J gave up 3 bases and V 2 bases, and 4 bases lay outside the gene matches. The chain's CDR3 is CASSLRGQGLYEQYF. The CDR3 coding sequence is TGTGCCAGCAGTTTACGGGGACAGGGGCTCTACGAGCAGTACTTC.

The CDR3 DNA follows: TGTGCCAGCAGTTTTCAGCGGAGCAGCTCCTACAATGAGCAGTTCTTC. Translation gives CASSFQRSSSYNEQFF. The gene calls are TRBV6-6 and TRBJ2-1; D possibly corresponds to TRBD2 (5 bases). The CDR3 contains 16 residues. Germline V gene lookup returns CDR1 MNHNY and CDR2 SVGAGI (reference sequence). Trimming shortened V by 4 bases and J by 0 bases, and 13 bases separated the two germline ends.

The chain joins TRBV14 to TRBJ2-1, with D possibly matching TRBD2 (7 bases). The V gene's germline CDR1 is SGHDN and CDR2 FVKESK. The ends were cut back, 1 base at V and 13 bases at J, with 14 bases in the middle. This CDR3 region has 13 residues. CDR3 coding DNA: TGTGCCAGCAGCCAAGTAACGGCGGGGGCACAGTTCTTC. This translates into CASSQVTAGAQFF.

The chain combines TRBV4-1 with TRBJ1-6, with D tentatively TRBD1 (5 bases). The CDR3 covers 16 residues. The germline gives CDR1 MGHRA, CDR2 YSYEKL. V was trimmed by 1 base and J by 5 bases, leaving 12 bases between them. The CDR3 DNA follows: TGCGCCAGCAGCCAAGGGGGAGGGGTTAATAATTCACCCCTCCACTTT. Its translation is CASSQGGGVNNSPLHF.

The chain joins TRBV19 to TRBJ2-2; D uncertain. The CDR3 runs 14 residues. Trimming took 4 bases from V and 1 from J, leaving 7 bases between them. Germline V gives CDR1 LNHDA, CDR2 SQIVND (reference sequence). Here the CDR3 DNA reads TGTGCCAGTAGTAACGCAGGGAACACCGGGGAGCTGTTTTTT. Protein: CASSNAGNTGELFF.

The genes are TRBV7-2 and TRBJ1-5; D is uncertain. The V gene lost 0 bases and the J gene lost 7 bases, with 13 bases spanning the gap. Germline CDR1 is SGHTA and CDR2 is FQGNSA. This CDR3 comprises 15 residues. The DNA of the CDR3 is TGTGCCAGCAGCTTAGCCTTGGGCTCCGGACAGCCCCAGCATTTT. Its protein product is CASSLALGSGQPQHF. Drawing the rest from reference TRBV7-2 and TRBJ1-5, the complete variable domain is GAGVSQSPSNKVTEKGKDVELRCDPISGHTALYWYRQSLGQGLEFLIYFQGNSAPDKSGLPSDRFSAERTGGSVSTLTIQRTQQEDSAVYLCASSLALGSGQPQHFGDGTRLSIL.

This clone showed up just once. The DNA for the CDR3 is TGTGCCATCGGCACAGAATACGAGCAGTACTTC. Translated, it gives CAIGTEYEQYF. The J gene is TRBJ2-7, the V gene TRBV10-3; D not certain. From germline, CDR1 is ENHRY and CDR2 SYGVKD. CDR3 length equals 11 residues. V was pared by 8 bases and J by 4 bases, with 9 bases between.

Turning to this clone: The junction and the germline gene differ at one end; a read error may be behind it. This chain connects TRBV28 to TRBJ1-2; D might be TRBD1 (6 bases). From germline, CDR1 is MDHEN and CDR2 SYDVKM. The CDR3 is made up of 12 amino acids. The CDR3 loop is CASIQGQKGYTF. Written as DNA, the CDR3 is TGTGCCAGCATTCAGGGGCAGAAGGGCTATACCTTC.

This chain uses TRBV10-3 with TRBJ2-3; TRBD2 is a possible D gene (6 bases). Trimming cost V 10 bases and J 0 bases, with 17 bases left between them. The CDR3 extends over 15 amino acids. Germline V CDR1 and CDR2: ENHRY, SYGVKD. The CDR3 DNA reads TGTGCCACCATAGCTCGACTAGACAGCACAGATACGCAGTATTTT. Translated: CATIARLDSTDTQYF.

V gene TRBV5-1 combines with J gene TRBJ2-7; 7 nucleotides agree with TRBD2. Losses at the gene ends were 0 bases for V and 4 bases for J; bases not matched to a gene: 10. The CDR3 is made up of 16 amino acids. Germline values: CDR1 SGHRS, CDR2 YFSETQ. The CDR3 sequence is CASSLGSGGSGYEQYF. CDR3 bases: TGCGCCAGCAGCTTGGGCTCGGGAGGATCGGGTTACGAGCAGTACTTC.

The rearrangement uses TRBV6-5 and TRBJ2-1, with TRBD2 matching 7 bases. With 6 bases clipped from V and 2 bases from J, the junction kept 7 bases outside the gene matches. The CDR3 length is 15 residues. Germline lookup yields CDR1 MNHEY and CDR2 SVGAGI. Written as DNA, the CDR3 is TGTGCCAGCAGGAAAGCGGGACCCGCCTACAATGAGCAGTTCTTC. Translation: CASRKAGPAYNEQFF.

The rearrangement links TRBV29-1 to TRBJ2-5; 10 bases are shared with TRBD1. The junction had 2 bases not matched to a gene; V was cut back by 7 bases and J by 3 bases. This CDR3 comprises 12 residues. Germline CDR1 reads SQVTM; CDR2 reads ANQGSEA. The CDR3 here is CSAGQGEETQYF. CDR3 sequence (DNA): TGCAGCGCTGGACAGGGGGAAGAGACCCAGTACTTC.

The chain links TRBV5-5 to TRBJ2-3; perhaps TRBD2 as D (6 bases). Trimming took 4 bases from V and 3 from J, leaving 12 bases between them. Looked up from germline, CDR1 is SGHKS and CDR2 is YYEKEE (reference sequence). The CDR3 spans 14 residues. CDR3 nucleotides: TGTGCCAGCAGCGCGTCCGGGGGTACAGATACGCAGTATTTT. Translating gives CASSASGGTDTQYF.

CDR3 residues: CASSQGGTDGQPQHF. Here the CDR3 DNA reads TGTGCCAGCAGCCAAGGCGGGACAGACGGTCAGCCCCAGCATTTT. The J gene is TRBJ1-5, the V gene TRBV7-2; 7 bases are shared with TRBD1. The CDR3 is 15 residues long. Germline CDR1 is SGHTA and CDR2 is FQGNSA. Trimming took 5 bases from V and 6 from J; bases not matched to a gene: 10.

This clone was seen a handful of times. The chain uses TRBV4-1 and TRBJ2-3, with TRBD2 identical over 7 bases. With V trimmed by 3 bases and J by 0 bases, 6 bases remained unmatched. This CDR3 has 16 amino acids. CDR1 MGHRA and CDR2 YSYEKL come from the germline V gene. CDR3 amino acids: CASSHALAISTDTQYF. CDR3 nucleotides: TGCGCCAGCAGCCATGCACTAGCGATTAGCACAGATACGCAGTATTTT.

J is TRBJ2-5 and V is TRBV7-8; 8 nucleotides align to TRBD2. In germline, CDR1 is SGHVS, CDR2 FQNEAQ. The CDR3 contains 15 residues. Trimming removed 6 bases from V and 5 bases from J; junction bases left unmatched: 11. Here the CDR3 reads CASSWGTAGEETQYF. DNA for the CDR3: TGTGCCAGCAGTTGGGGAACAGCGGGGGAGGAGACCCAGTACTTC.

This clone has a single count. The gene calls are TRBV5-5 and TRBJ1-6; D remains unclear. This CDR3 spans 15 amino acids. CDR1 SGHKS and CDR2 YYEKEE come from the germline V gene (reference sequence). With 1 base removed from V and 5 bases from J, the gap between germline ends came to 10 bases. The CDR3 DNA reads as TGTGCCAGCAGCTTGTCAAACAGCAATAATTCACCCCTCCACTTT. Its protein product is CASSLSNSNNSPLHF.

The J gene is TRBJ1-1, the V gene TRBV7-2, with D hard to call. This CDR3 has 14 amino acids. In germline, CDR1 is SGHTA, CDR2 FQGNSA. Between the trimmed V and J ends, which lost 3 bases and 2 bases, there was a span of 10 bases. CDR3 DNA sequence: TGTGCCAGCAGCTTCGAGGGCAGCAACACTGAAGCTTTCTTT. Encoded protein: CASSFEGSNTEAFF. Using reference TRBV7-2 and TRBJ1-1 for the parts outside the CDR3, the full variable domain is GAGVSQSPSNKVTEKGKDVELRCDPISGHTALYWYRQSLGQGLEFLIYFQGNSAPDKSGLPSDRFSAERTGGSVSTLTIQRTQQEDSAVYLCASSFEGSNTEAFFGQGTRLTVV.

This clone was counted a single time. V gene TRBV5-1 combines with J gene TRBJ2-1; TRBD2 matches at 7 bases. The CDR3 totals 16 residues. Trimming at V came to 0 bases and at J to 8 bases, leaving 11 bases not matched to a gene. Per germline, CDR1 SGHRS and CDR2 YFSETQ. The DNA for the CDR3 is TGCGCCAGCAGCTTGGTCGGACTAGTGGGGCGCGATGAGCAGTTCTTC. Its protein product is CASSLVGLVGRDEQFF.

With respect to this clone: At one boundary the junction diverges from the germline segment, which might be a read error. The gene calls are TRBV28 and TRBJ1-3, with D possibly TRBD1 on 5 matching bases. The CDR3 length is 17 residues. From germline, CDR1 is MDHEN and CDR2 SYDVKM. The chain's CDR3 is CASSSGGSGGTGNTIYF. The CDR3 nucleotides are TGTGCTAGCAGTTCCGGGGGTTCGGGAGGGACTGGAAACACCATATATTTT.

J is TRBJ2-3 and V is TRBV10-3; D is unclear. The CDR3 totals 14 residues. From germline, CDR1 is ENHRY and CDR2 SYGVKD. V lost 6 bases and J 6 bases, leaving 16 bases between the germline ends. The CDR3: CAISGPPLMDTQYF. CDR3 bases: TGTGCCATCAGCGGACCGCCCCTGATGGATACGCAGTATTTT.